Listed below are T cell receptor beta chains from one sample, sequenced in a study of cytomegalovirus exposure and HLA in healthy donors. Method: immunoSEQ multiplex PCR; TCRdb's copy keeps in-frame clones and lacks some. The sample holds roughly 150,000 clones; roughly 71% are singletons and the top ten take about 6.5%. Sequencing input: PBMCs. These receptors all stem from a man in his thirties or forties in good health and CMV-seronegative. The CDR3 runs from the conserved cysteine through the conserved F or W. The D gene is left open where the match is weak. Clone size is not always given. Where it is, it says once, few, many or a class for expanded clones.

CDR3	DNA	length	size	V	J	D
CASSSRGSGANVLTF	TGTGCCAGCAGTTCTCGGGGCTCTGGGGCCAACGTCCTGACTTTC	15	.	TRBV27	TRBJ2-6	.
CASRLDRDQPQHF	TGTGCCAGTAGGCTCGACAGGGATCAGCCCCAGCATTTT	13	.	TRBV19	TRBJ1-5	TRBD1
CSASSGYEQYF	TGCAGTGCTAGCTCCGGGTACGAGCAGTACTTC	11	.	TRBV20-1	TRBJ2-7	.
CASTLTGGIHTEAFF	TGTGCCAGCACCCTAACTGGGGGGATACACACTGAAGCTTTCTTT	15	.	TRBV7-2	TRBJ1-1	.
CASRLKQGADTEAFF	TGTGCCAGCAGACTAAAACAGGGGGCGGACACTGAAGCTTTCTTT	15	.	TRBV5-4	TRBJ1-1	TRBD1
CASSLGTDFGAFF	TGTGCCAGCAGCTTAGGGACAGACTTCGGGGCTTTCTTT	13	.	TRBV7-2	TRBJ1-1	.
CASSPPEGWGEKLFF	TGTGCCAGCTCACCACCGGAGGGCTGGGGTGAAAAACTGTTTTTT	15	.	TRBV18	TRBJ1-4	.
CASGAGPQHF	TGTGCCAGCGGAGCCGGGCCCCAGCATTTT	10	.	TRBV27	TRBJ1-5	.
CASSLLGQRAKNIQYF	TGTGCCAGCAGCTTATTGGGACAGAGAGCCAAAAACATTCAGTACTTC	16	few	TRBV7-9	TRBJ2-4	TRBD1
CASSYGGDEKLFF	TGTGCCAGCAGTTACGGGGGGGATGAAAAACTGTTTTTT	13	.	TRBV6-6	TRBJ1-4	.
CASSANPPTSGGPTDTQYF	TGTGCCAGCAGTGCGAACCCCCCGACTAGCGGGGGACCCACAGATACGCAGTATTTT	19	.	TRBV6-1	TRBJ2-3	TRBD2
CASSFYGTTSGETQYF	TGCGCCAGCAGCTTTTATGGGACTACCTCTGGAGAGACCCAGTACTTC	16	.	TRBV5-1	TRBJ2-5	TRBD2
CAISEAGVANEQFF	TGTGCCATCAGTGAAGCGGGAGTAGCAAATGAGCAGTTCTTC	14	.	TRBV10-3	TRBJ2-1	TRBD2
CASSQVHGSYGYTF	TGTGCCAGCAGTCAAGTCCACGGTAGCTATGGCTACACCTTC	14	.	TRBV14	TRBJ1-2	.
CASSLALAGGTTDTQYF	TGTGCCAGCAGCTTGGCCTTAGCGGGGGGTACCACAGATACGCAGTATTTT	17	few	TRBV5-4	TRBJ2-3	TRBD2
CAWDGQYDAFF	TGTGCCTGGGACGGACAGTATGACGCTTTCTTT	11	.	TRBV30	TRBJ1-1	.
CASSSLAGAGNTGELFF	TGTGCCAGTAGCAGTTTGGCGGGAGCGGGGAACACCGGGGAGCTGTTTTTT	17	.	TRBV28	TRBJ2-2	TRBD2
CASTGTGVDRELFF	TGTGCCAGCACCGGGACAGGGGTGGACCGGGAGCTGTTTTTT	14	.	TRBV7-9	TRBJ2-2	TRBD1
CASSRMEGSPYTEAFF	TGCGCCAGCAGCCGTATGGAGGGCAGCCCTTACACTGAAGCTTTCTTT	16	few	TRBV5-1	TRBJ1-1	.
CASSMGTLYGYTF	TGTGCCAGTAGTATGGGGACACTCTATGGCTACACCTTC	13	few	TRBV19	TRBJ1-2	.
CASSYRAASGNTIYF	TGTGCCAGCAGTTACAGGGCGGCCTCTGGAAACACCATATATTTT	15	.	TRBV27	TRBJ1-3	.
CASSWLAGGPGEQYF	TGTGCCAGCAGTTGGTTAGCGGGAGGGCCTGGCGAGCAGTACTTC	15	.	TRBV27	TRBJ2-7	TRBD2
CASSYGTGSYEQYF	TGTGCCAGCAGCTACGGGACAGGATCCTACGAGCAGTACTTC	14	.	TRBV11-2	TRBJ2-7	TRBD1
CASSRLEPYEQYF	TGTGCCAGCAGCCGACTGGAACCCTACGAGCAGTACTTC	13	.	TRBV6-5	TRBJ2-7	.
CSVQQGEDIQYF	TGCAGCGTGCAGCAGGGGGAGGACATTCAGTACTTC	12	once	TRBV29-1	TRBJ2-4	.
CATRGPDEQYF	TGCGCCACCAGGGGGCCCGACGAGCAGTACTTC	11	.	TRBV10-2	TRBJ2-7	TRBD1
CASSTPSGEGTEAFF	TGTGCCAGCAGCACGCCCTCGGGGGAGGGGACTGAAGCTTTCTTT	15	.	TRBV21-1	TRBJ1-1	.
CASSYEGRTDTQYF	TGTGCCAGCAGTTATGAGGGCCGCACAGATACGCAGTATTTT	14	.	TRBV6-5	TRBJ2-3	.
CASSLYGAVNQPQHF	TGTGCCAGCAGCTTATATGGGGCGGTTAATCAGCCCCAGCATTTT	15	.	TRBV5-6	TRBJ1-5	.
CASSIEGGATTDTQYF	TGTGCCAGTAGTATAGAAGGGGGGGCTACCACAGATACGCAGTATTTT	16	.	TRBV19	TRBJ2-3	.
CSVAINYGYTF	TGCAGCGTTGCAATTAACTATGGCTACACCTTC	11	.	TRBV29-1	TRBJ1-2	.
CASSPSLAGGFYEQYF	TGTGCCAGCAGCCCCTCCCTAGCGGGAGGCTTCTACGAGCAGTACTTC	16	.	TRBV28	TRBJ2-7	TRBD2
CASSSTGGNQPQHF	TGCGCCAGCAGTTCCACAGGGGGTAATCAGCCCCAGCATTTT	14	once	TRBV5-1	TRBJ1-5	TRBD1
CASSPMTGQETQYF	TGTGCCAGCAGCCCGATGACAGGACAAGAGACCCAGTACTTC	14	.	TRBV7-9	TRBJ2-5	.
CASSAGQGASYEQYF	TGTGCCAGCAGCGCAGGACAGGGGGCGTCCTACGAGCAGTACTTC	15	.	TRBV25-1	TRBJ2-7	TRBD1
CASSGGGGQYSYEQYF	TGTGCCAGCAGCGGGGGGGGCGGGCAGTACTCCTACGAGCAGTACTTC	16	.	TRBV5-4	TRBJ2-7	.
CAWSQALNEKLFF	TGTGCCTGGAGCCAGGCCTTAAATGAAAAACTGTTTTTT	13	.	TRBV30	TRBJ1-4	.
CASSISGNTEAFF	TGTGCCAGTAGTATCAGTGGGAACACTGAAGCTTTCTTT	13	few	TRBV19	TRBJ1-1	.
CATSSRTLAKNSQYF	TGTGCCACCAGTTCTCGAACTCTAGCCAAAAACAGTCAGTACTTC	15	once	TRBV15	TRBJ2-4	.
CASSLSGTGELFF	TGCGCCAGCAGCTTGTCAGGCACCGGGGAGCTGTTTTTT	13	.	TRBV5-1	TRBJ2-2	.
CATRRDRDTQYF	TGTGCCACCAGACGGGATCGAGATACGCAGTATTTT	12	.	TRBV15	TRBJ2-3	.
CASSRTGGLGEQYF	TGTGCCAGCAGTAGGACAGGGGGCTTGGGGGAGCAGTACTTC	14	.	TRBV6-1	TRBJ2-7	TRBD1
CATSLPGTMNTEAFF	TGTGCCACCAGCCTCCCCGGGACTATGAACACTGAAGCTTTCTTT	15	.	TRBV15	TRBJ1-1	.
CASSQIFGQGIAYGYTF	TGCGCCAGCAGCCAAATATTCGGACAGGGGATTGCCTATGGCTACACCTTC	17	.	TRBV4-1	TRBJ1-2	TRBD1
CAWSEDSNQPQHF	TGTGCCTGGAGTGAAGACTCCAATCAGCCCCAGCATTTT	13	few	TRBV30	TRBJ1-5	.
CASGRLAGGLNEQFF	TGTGCCAGCGGCCGACTAGCGGGAGGGTTAAATGAGCAGTTCTTC	15	few	TRBV5-6	TRBJ2-1	TRBD2
CASSGQGHGYTF	TGTGCCAGCAGTGGCCAGGGTCATGGCTACACCTTC	12	.	TRBV6-5	TRBJ1-2	.
CASSGLNNEQFF	TGTGCCAGCAGTGGGCTTAACAATGAGCAGTTCTTC	12	.	TRBV2	TRBJ2-1	.
CASRESGQGEKLFF	TGTGCCAGCAGGGAATCAGGGCAGGGTGAAAAACTGTTTTTT	14	.	TRBV19	TRBJ1-4	.
CSADVGTGTNTGELFF	TGCAGCGCCGACGTTGGGACAGGGACGAACACCGGGGAGCTGTTTTTT	16	.	TRBV29-1	TRBJ2-2	TRBD1
CSVYNTGELFF	TGCAGCGTTTATAACACCGGGGAGCTGTTTTTT	11	.	TRBV29-1	TRBJ2-2	.
CSVPQGTEQYF	TGCAGCGTTCCACAGGGGACCGAGCAGTACTTC	11	few	TRBV29-1	TRBJ2-7	TRBD1
CASSLADEQYF	TGTGCCAGCAGCTTGGCCGACGAGCAGTACTTC	11	.	TRBV5-6	TRBJ2-7	.
CASSLAVRSTGELFF	TGTGCCAGCAGTTTAGCAGTTAGGAGCACCGGGGAGCTGTTTTTT	15	.	TRBV27	TRBJ2-2	.
CASNLMAWTDTQYF	TGTGCCAGCAACTTAATGGCTTGGACAGATACGCAGTATTTT	14	.	TRBV11-2	TRBJ2-3	.
CASSLTGLPNTGELFF	TGTGCCAGCAGTTTAACAGGACTACCGAACACCGGGGAGCTGTTTTTT	16	.	TRBV28	TRBJ2-2	.